The 23 T cell receptor beta chains in this list originate from one sample, sequenced in a study of shared clonotypes between healthy human individuals. Clones were sequenced by immunoSEQ multiplex PCR, and TCRdb holds only the in-frame ones, with some missing. Among around 700,000 clones, 72% were seen once, and the ten largest hold less than 2%. Sequencing input: memory CD4+ T cells sorted from blood. Subset given: CD45RA-negative fraction. Source of these receptors: a woman under 40 in good health.

The CDR3 DNA reads TGTGCCAGCAGAACGCGGGGGACAGGGGGCTCCTACGAGCAGTACTTC. It is translated as CASRTRGTGGSYEQYF. The V gene is TRBV2, the J gene TRBJ2-7; 11 bases match TRBD1. Germline CDR1 and CDR2: SNHLY and FYNNEI. Trimming took 6 bases from V and 0 from J; bases not matched to a gene: 7. This CDR3 is 16 amino acids long.

The chain links TRBV5-1 to TRBJ2-2; possible D gene TRBD1, 5 bases. Germline loops: CDR1 SGHRS, CDR2 YFSETQ. V was shortened by 5 bases and J by 1 base, with 9 bases between the two germline ends. The length of the CDR3 is 14 residues. The CDR3, as DNA: TGCGCCAGCAGTCGACAGCGGAACACCGGGGAGCTGTTTTTT. It yields the protein CASSRQRNTGELFF.

A few counts support this clone. This rearrangement joins TRBV2 to TRBJ2-1; possible D gene TRBD2, 5 bases. With 6 bases removed from V and 9 bases from J, the gap between germline ends came to 12 bases. CDR3 length: 12 residues. Germline assignment: CDR1 SNHLY and CDR2 FYNNEI. The CDR3 is CASSASGFEQFF. In nucleotides, the CDR3 is TGTGCCAGCAGCGCCAGCGGATTTGAGCAGTTCTTC.

The chain uses TRBV27 and TRBJ1-5; the D gene is possibly TRBD1 (5 bases). CDR1 MNHEY and CDR2 SMNVEV come from the germline V gene (reference sequence). V was trimmed by 5 bases and J by 9 bases, leaving 17 bases between them. The length of the CDR3 is 14 residues. The CDR3 here is CASSAKLGVAPQHF. The CDR3 DNA is TGTGCCAGCAGTGCGAAATTGGGGGTGGCGCCCCAGCATTTT.

The V gene is TRBV30, the J gene TRBJ1-2; 7 positions match TRBD1. CDR3 size: 15 residues. The junction had 9 bases not matched to a gene; V was cut back by 1 base and J by 4 bases. Germline CDR1 is GTSNPN and CDR2 is SVGIG (reference sequence). The CDR3, as DNA: TGTGCCTGGAGTGCAGCCGGGACAGCGGTCTATGGCTACACCTTC. Its protein is CAWSAAGTAVYGYTF. Full variable domain (remainder filled in from reference TRBV30 and TRBJ1-2): SQTIHQWPATLVQPVGSPLSLECTVEGTSNPNLYWYRQAAGRGLQLLFYSVGIGQISSEVPQNLSASRPQDRQFILSSKKLLLSDSGFYLCAWSAAGTAVYGYTFGSGTRLTVV.

J is TRBJ2-6 and V is TRBV29-1; D is undetermined. Germline CDR1 SQVTM, CDR2 ANQGSEA. The CDR3 covers 13 residues. Deletions cut 4 bases from V and 0 bases from J, with 4 bases between. CDR3 DNA: TGCAGCGTTGCCTTCTCTGGGGCCAACGTCCTGACTTTC. Translating it yields CSVAFSGANVLTF.

V gene TRBV4-1 combines with J gene TRBJ1-1; D gene unclear. The CDR3 is made up of 16 amino acids. Germline V gene sequence: CDR1 MGHRA, CDR2 YSYEKL. V was trimmed by 2 bases and J by 4 bases, leaving 17 bases between them. Here the CDR3 DNA reads TGCGCCAGCAGCCAACAAAGGAAGGGTGGTAGCACTGAAGCTTTCTTT. As protein: CASSQQRKGGSTEAFF.

This sequence joins TRBV28 and TRBJ2-7; 7 nucleotides agree with TRBD2. The ends lost 5 bases at V and 7 bases at J; junction bases unmatched: 11. Germline V gene data show CDR1 as MDHEN and CDR2 as SYDVKM. The CDR3 runs to 14 residues. The CDR3 DNA is TGTGCCAGCAGTCTTATTACCTCCGGGAGGGAGCAGTACTTC. Protein: CASSLITSGREQYF.

This clone was detected only a few times. In the same sample, other DNA sequences code for this CDR3. V is TRBV11-2 and J is TRBJ1-1; D might be TRBD1 (5 bases). CDR3 length equals 15 residues. In germline, CDR1 is SGHAT, CDR2 FQNNGV. Trimming removed 4 bases from V and 0 bases from J, with 12 bases in between. In DNA, the CDR3 is TGTGCCAGCAGCTCATCCGGGACGTTGAACACTGAAGCTTTCTTT. Protein product: CASSSSGTLNTEAFF. The variable domain in full, completed from reference TRBV11-2 and TRBJ1-1, reads EAGVAQSPRYKIIEKRQSVAFWCNPISGHATLYWYQQILGQGPKLLIQFQNNGVVDDSQLPKDRFSAERLKGVDSTLKIQPAKLEDSAVYLCASSSSGTLNTEAFFGQGTRLTVV.

This chain links TRBV2 with TRBJ2-1, with 14 bases that match TRBD2. The V and J ends lost 6 bases and 7 bases, in that order; junction bases with no gene match: 5. In germline, CDR1 is SNHLY, CDR2 FYNNEI. The CDR3 sequence is 15 residues long. The CDR3, as DNA: TGTGCCAGCAGAGGGACTAGCGGGAGTCGTAATGAGCAGTTCTTC. Its translation is CASRGTSGSRNEQFF.

The gene calls are TRBV27 and TRBJ2-6; 8 bases match TRBD1. V lost 6 bases, J lost 2 bases, and 12 bases stayed unmatched. The CDR3 extends over 18 amino acids. Germline V gene lookup returns CDR1 MNHEY and CDR2 SMNVEV (reference sequence). The CDR3 protein is CASSPLGQGRTGANVLTF. The CDR3 coding sequence is TGTGCCAGCAGCCCCCTCGGACAGGGTAGGACTGGGGCCAACGTCCTGACTTTC.

This clone was counted a single time. The gene calls are TRBV5-1 and TRBJ2-3, with 8 bases matching TRBD2. J lost 0 bases, V lost 8 bases, and 8 bases had no gene match. The germline gives CDR1 SGHRS, CDR2 YFSETQ. This CDR3 region has 15 residues. CDR3 sequence reads: CARISERESTDTQYF. For the CDR3, the DNA is TGCGCCAGAATATCAGAGCGGGAGAGCACAGATACGCAGTATTTT.

The chain joins TRBV4-1 to TRBJ1-2; D ambiguous. Germline V gives CDR1 MGHRA, CDR2 YSYEKL. The ends were cut back, 2 bases at V and 2 bases at J, with 15 bases in the middle. This CDR3 comprises 16 residues. The CDR3 DNA sequence: TGCGCCAGCAGCCAAAGACCACAAGAACCCAACTATGGCTACACCTTC. Protein product: CASSQRPQEPNYGYTF.

The chain couples TRBV7-8 to TRBJ1-3; D is unclear. In germline, CDR1 is SGHVS, CDR2 FQNEAQ. Between the trimmed V and J ends, which lost 1 base and 0 bases, there was a span of 10 bases. The CDR3 is 16 amino acids. In nucleotides, the CDR3 is TGTGCCAGCAGCTTAGGTGACTCATACTCTGGAAACACCATATATTTT. Amino acid sequence: CASSLGDSYSGNTIYF.

This clone has only a few counts. V gene TRBV6-5 combines with J gene TRBJ1-2; unclear D gene. This CDR3 comprises 14 residues. Between the trimmed V and J ends, which lost 10 bases and 7 bases, there was a span of 22 bases. Germline-derived CDR1 and CDR2 are MNHEY and SVGAGI. The CDR3 DNA follows: TGTGCCACCCGCCCCATCGGACGGAGTGGTGGCTACACCTTC. Translating gives CATRPIGRSGGYTF.

The rearrangement links TRBV11-1 to TRBJ2-3; D is uncertain. Trimming left V 5 bases short and J 2 bases short, with 14 bases between. This CDR3 region has 15 residues. Germline loops: CDR1 SGHAT, CDR2 FQDESV (reference sequence). The CDR3 loop is CASSPSSPYTDTQYF. CDR3 sequence (DNA): TGTGCCAGCAGCCCGTCGTCGCCATACACAGATACGCAGTATTTT. Combining the CDR3 with reference TRBV11-1 and TRBJ2-3 gives the whole variable domain EAEVAQSPRYKITEKSQAVAFWCDPISGHATLYWYRQILGQGPELLVQFQDESVVDDSQLPKDRFSAERLKGVDSTLKIQPAELGDSAMYLCASSPSSPYTDTQYFGPGTRLTVL.

The genes are TRBV19 and TRBJ1-1; D may be TRBD1 (6 bases). Germline lookup yields CDR1 LNHDA and CDR2 SQIVND (reference sequence). V lost 5 bases and J 3 bases, leaving 13 bases between the germline ends. CDR3 length: 14 residues. CDR3 in DNA: TGTGCCAGTAGTGAACAGGGACCCTACACTGAAGCTTTCTTT. It codes for CASSEQGPYTEAFF.

This clone is a singleton in its sample. The chain links TRBV4-2 to TRBJ2-1, with D possibly being TRBD2 (6 bases). CDR1 and CDR2 from the germline V gene are LGHNA and YNFKEQ. The ends were cut back, 1 base at V and 5 bases at J, with 12 bases in the middle. The CDR3 has 15 residues. DNA of the CDR3: TGTGCCAGCAGCCAAGTTAGCGGCTACGACAATGAGCAGTTCTTC. Translated, it gives CASSQVSGYDNEQFF.

The genes are TRBV19 and TRBJ2-6, with unresolved D. Deletions cut 4 bases from V and 4 bases from J, with 8 bases between. The CDR3 runs to 14 residues. Per the germline V gene, CDR1 is LNHDA and CDR2 is SQIVND (reference sequence). CDR3 region: CASSTAVGANVLTF. The CDR3 DNA sequence: TGTGCCAGTAGTACTGCGGTCGGGGCCAACGTCCTGACTTTC. Combining the CDR3 with reference TRBV19 and TRBJ2-6 gives the whole variable domain DGGITQSPKYLFRKEGQNVTLSCEQNLNHDAMYWYRQDPGQGLRLIYYSQIVNDFQKGDIAEGYSVSREKKESFPLTVTSAQKNPTAFYLCASSTAVGANVLTFGAGSRLTVL.

This clone was counted a few times. The identical CDR3 is also encoded by other nucleotide sequences in the sample. The CDR3 here is CASSPYQETQYF. The DNA of the CDR3 is TGTGCCAGCTCACCATACCAAGAGACCCAGTACTTC. The chain recombines TRBV18 with TRBJ2-5, with D unclear. The length of the CDR3 is 12 residues. V lost 2 bases and J lost 0, with 1 base in between. Germline CDR1 reads KGHSH; CDR2 reads LQKENI.

The V and J genes are TRBV12-5 and TRBJ2-5; 11 bases line up with TRBD2. Trimming at V came to 1 base and at J to 1 base, leaving 5 bases not matched to a gene. There are 17 residues in the CDR3. Germline assignment: CDR1 LGHNT and CDR2 FRNRAP. The CDR3 loop is CASGLGLAGPGQETQYF. DNA of the CDR3: TGTGCTAGTGGTTTGGGACTAGCGGGACCCGGCCAAGAGACCCAGTACTTC.

Turning to this clone: Other nucleotide sequences in the sample specify the same CDR3. The chain employs TRBV19 and TRBJ1-2; the match to TRBD1 covers 9 bases. Looked up from germline, CDR1 is LNHDA and CDR2 is SQIVND (reference sequence). The CDR3 length is 13 residues. The V gene end was trimmed by 6 bases and the J gene end by 4 bases; junction bases not matched to a gene: 3. The CDR3 protein is CASSRDRAYGYTF. DNA for the CDR3: TGTGCCAGTAGCCGGGACAGGGCCTATGGCTACACCTTC. Full variable domain (missing parts from reference TRBV19 and TRBJ1-2): DGGITQSPKYLFRKEGQNVTLSCEQNLNHDAMYWYRQDPGQGLRLIYYSQIVNDFQKGDIAEGYSVSREKKESFPLTVTSAQKNPTAFYLCASSRDRAYGYTFGSGTRLTVV.

Details on this clone: Other DNA sequences from this sample encode an identical CDR3 as well. CDR3 in amino acids: CASSQSSFTEAFF. Here the CDR3 DNA reads TGTGCCAGCAGCCAAAGTAGTTTCACTGAAGCTTTCTTT. The genes are TRBV14 and TRBJ1-1; no definite D call. Germline CDR1 SGHDN, CDR2 FVKESK. V lost 2 bases and J 4 bases, leaving 8 bases between the germline ends. This CDR3 is built from 13 residues.